Below are 4 T cell receptor beta chains sequenced from a single sample in a study of metastatic and nonmetastatic thyroid tumors. Thyroid surgery had not been preceded by any treatment in any patient. TCRdb re-called clones via MiXCR from the PCR reads. This sample has 25,000 to 35,000 clones; about a sixth occur once, and the top ten carry more than 4%. The sequenced sample consisted of blood. The receptor source for this set is a female donor with papillary thyroid cancer or a benign thyroid nodule (not recorded which). Some clones in this sample may be carry-over from other donors' samples.

The sample holds a few counts of this clone. Here the CDR3 omits its conserved ending phenylalanine or tryptophan, so a read error is the likely source. The rearrangement uses TRBV27 and TRBJ2-7; 9 nucleotides agree with TRBD1. The germline V gene encodes CDR1 MNHEY and CDR2 SMNVEV (reference sequence). This CDR3 region has 15 residues. Trimming cost V 4 bases and J 5 bases; bases outside gene matches: 9. The CDR3 loop reads CASSSSGQGFDEQYL. The CDR3 DNA sequence: TGTGCCAGCAGTTCCTCGGGACAGGGATTCGACGAGCAGTACCTC.

This clone appeared many times. This chain joins TRBV20-1 and TRBJ1-3, with 9 bases identical to TRBD1. There are 16 residues in the CDR3. The J segment lost 2 bases and the V segment lost 0 bases, leaving 5 bases of the junction unmatched. The germline CDR1 and CDR2 sequences are DFQATT and SNEGSKA (reference sequence). The CDR3 coding sequence is TGCAGTGCTAGAGACCCTTACAGGGGGCCTGGAAACACCATATATTTT. Encoded protein: CSARDPYRGPGNTIYF.

This clone was recorded many times. The chain uses TRBV11-3 and TRBJ2-7; D remains unclear. Germline CDR1 and CDR2: SGHNT and YENEEA. This CDR3 comprises 13 residues. Trimming removed 5 bases from V and 3 bases from J, with 11 bases in between. CDR3 in amino acids: CASSPMAGYEQYF. CDR3 sequence (DNA): TGTGCCAGCAGCCCGATGGCAGGCTACGAGCAGTACTTC. The full variable domain, with the rest looked up from reference TRBV11-3 and TRBJ2-7, is EAGVVQSPRYKIIEKKQPVAFWCNPISGHNTLYWYLQNLGQGPELLIRYENEEAVDDSQLPKDRFSAERLKGVDSTLKIQPAELGDSAVYLCASSPMAGYEQYFGPGTRLTVT.

This clone is large within its sample. The V call is TRBV6-5, the J call TRBJ2-2; TRBD1 is a possible D gene (5 bases). CDR3 length: 16 amino acids. Germline V gives CDR1 MNHEY, CDR2 SVGAGI. The ends were cut back, 2 bases at V and 2 bases at J, with 12 bases in the middle. CDR3 sequence: CASSYEWGPNTGELFF. The DNA of the CDR3 is TGTGCCAGCAGTTACGAATGGGGCCCCAACACCGGGGAGCTGTTTTTT.